This TCR beta chain emerged from a study of breast tumors, draining lymph nodes, adjacent tissues. TCRdb re-derived calls from the multiplex PCR reads in MiXCR, one entry per CDR3 protein. The profile shows around 130,000 distinct CDR3 sequences, around a third of them singletons. Axillary draining lymph nodes of breast cancer patients supplied the node samples. V lost 3 bases to trimming and J lost 3 bases, with 11 bases between them. Germline CDR1 LGHNA, CDR2 YNFKEQ. The length of the CDR3 is 15 residues. Study-level results: Luminal-like breast cancer showed significantly higher tumor–nontumor repertoire similarity than basal-like. Tumor repertoires ranked between lymph nodes and nontumor tissue in diversity, with V and J gene preferences.

This clonotype was recorded at least ten times. Antigen unknown. The chain couples TRBV4-2 to TRBJ1-4; D call uncertain. The sample consisted of axillary lymph node tissue. This TCR was sampled from a female donor with breast cancer. Some clones in this sample may be carry-over from other donors' samples. The CDR3 DNA reads as TGTGCCAGCAGCCAGATACAGACTGCTAATGAAAAACTGTTTTTT. It is translated as CASSQIQTANEKLFF.